This passage covers 28 T cell receptor beta chains from one sample sequenced in a study of T cell changes during pregnancy in multiple sclerosis. The protocol was immunoSEQ multiplex PCR, while the TCRdb copy is restricted to in-frame clones and leaves out a portion. The repertoire holds approximately 88,000 clones, with approximately 94% as singletons. The sequenced sample was peripheral blood, obtained in the third trimester of pregnancy. Receptors were obtained from a female donor with multiple sclerosis, enrolled in a pregnancy study.

The CDR3 here is CASSQADISGANVLTF. CDR3 nucleotides: TGTGCCAGCAGCCAGGCGGACATATCCGGGGCCAACGTCCTGACTTTC. This chain connects TRBV4-2 to TRBJ2-6, with D possibly matching TRBD1 (5 bases). The CDR3 consists of 16 residues. The ends were cut back, 3 bases at V and 4 bases at J, with 13 bases in the middle. Germline V gives CDR1 LGHNA, CDR2 YNFKEQ.

In the case of this clone: At one end the junction does not follow the germline gene, possibly because of a read error. The V call is TRBV19, the J call TRBJ2-3, with TRBD1 identical over 8 bases. The CDR3 is made up of 13 amino acids. Germline CDR1 and CDR2: LNHDA and SQIVND (reference sequence). CDR3 loop: CASSITIDRGPIF. The DNA for the CDR3 is TGTGCCAGTAGTATAACCATTGACAGGGGCCCCATTTTT.

V is TRBV29-1 and J is TRBJ2-2; D uncertain. Trimming cost V 6 bases and J 6 bases, with 5 bases left between them. Germline V CDR1 and CDR2: SQVTM, ANQGSEA. This CDR3 spans 10 amino acids. CDR3 bases: TGCAGCGTGGCCGCCGGGGAGCTGTTTTTT. Translated, it gives CSVAAGELFF.

This chain links TRBV30 with TRBJ1-5, with D possibly matching TRBD1 (6 bases). CDR1 and CDR2 (germline): GTSNPN, SVGIG (reference sequence). The CDR3 totals 13 residues. V lost 1 base, J lost 7 bases, and 11 bases lay in between. The CDR3 nucleotides read TGTGCCTGGAGTGCAGGGGTGCAGCAGCCCCAGCATTTT. It is translated as CAWSAGVQQPQHF. Looking up the rest from reference TRBV30 and TRBJ1-5 gives the full variable domain: SQTIHQWPATLVQPVGSPLSLECTVEGTSNPNLYWYRQAAGRGLQLLFYSVGIGQISSEVPQNLSASRPQDRQFILSSKKLLLSDSGFYLCAWSAGVQQPQHFGDGTRLSIL.

The chain has TRBV9 and TRBJ2-2; 8 bases align to TRBD2. After removal of 3 bases from V and 4 bases from J, the junction contained 5 bases not matched to a gene. The CDR3 loop spans 15 amino acids. CDR1 SGDLS and CDR2 YYNGEE come from the germline V gene. In nucleotides, the CDR3 is TGTGCCAGCAGCGAGCGGGAGCGATTCACCGGGGAGCTGTTTTTT. This sequence encodes CASSERERFTGELFF.

At least ten counts were recorded for this clone. The V gene is TRBV30, the J gene TRBJ1-2; D may be TRBD1 (6 bases). Germline V gives CDR1 GTSNPN, CDR2 SVGIG (reference sequence). There are 14 residues in the CDR3. Between the trimmed V and J ends, which lost 0 bases and 8 bases, there was a span of 16 bases. CDR3 in DNA: TGTGCCTGGAGTGTACTTGTAGGGGGTAAAGGCTACACCTTC. It specifies CAWSVLVGGKGYTF.

This chain joins TRBV2 and TRBJ2-1; 15 bases are shared with TRBD2. The germline gives CDR1 SNHLY, CDR2 FYNNEI. The CDR3 contains 13 residues. CDR3 in amino acids: CASGTSGRWGEFF. CDR3 sequence (DNA): TGTGCAAGCGGGACTAGCGGGAGGTGGGGGGAGTTCTTC. The variable domain in full, with the rest retrieved from reference TRBV2 and TRBJ2-1, is EPEVTQTPSHQVTQMGQEVILRCVPISNHLYFYWYRQILGQKVEFLVSFYNNEISEKSEIFDDQFSVERPDGSNFTLKIRSTKLEDSAMYFCASGTSGRWGEFFGPGTRLTVL.

The chain combines TRBV6-5 with TRBJ2-3, with D unresolved. CDR3 length: 15 residues. Germline V gene lookup returns CDR1 MNHEY and CDR2 SVGAGI. V was shortened by 0 bases and J by 0 bases, with 7 bases between the two germline ends. CDR3 loop: CASSYSTFSTDTQYF. CDR3 nucleotide sequence: TGTGCCAGCAGTTACTCGACTTTTAGCACAGATACGCAGTATTTT.

The chain couples TRBV6-5 to TRBJ1-1; unclear D gene. CDR3 length equals 14 residues. V lost 8 bases and J 1 base, leaving 14 bases between the germline ends. Germline-derived CDR1 and CDR2 are MNHEY and SVGAGI. The CDR3 is CASCSMASNTEAFF. The CDR3 DNA reads as TGTGCCAGCTGTTCGATGGCTTCGAACACTGAAGCTTTCTTT.

The sample holds one count of this clone. The V call is TRBV27, the J call TRBJ2-7; weak D call: TRBD2 (6 bases). The CDR3 extends over 14 amino acids. Deletions cut 5 bases from V and 3 bases from J, with 14 bases between. The germline V gene has CDR1 MNHEY and CDR2 SMNVEV (reference sequence). CDR3 in amino acids: CASSAGRVNYEQYF. The CDR3 region has the DNA TGTGCCAGCAGTGCGGGACGGGTAAACTACGAGCAGTACTTC.

This clone was seen only once. The chain links TRBV5-4 to TRBJ2-7; TRBD1 is a possible D gene (6 bases). Germline V gene lookup returns CDR1 SGHNT and CDR2 YYREEE (reference sequence). Trimming cost V 0 bases and J 3 bases, with 10 bases left between them. The CDR3 spans 14 residues. Here the CDR3 DNA reads TGTGCCAGCAGCTTGGTAGGGGGAAGCTACGAGCAGTACTTC. Protein product: CASSLVGGSYEQYF.

The V call is TRBV7-9, the J call TRBJ2-3, with TRBD2 identical over 14 bases. V was clipped by 5 bases and J by 7 bases; unmatched bases: 11. The CDR3 has 17 amino acids. The germline V gene encodes CDR1 SEHNR and CDR2 FQNEAQ (reference sequence). This CDR3 reads CASSPGTSGRPVNTQYF. The DNA for the CDR3 is TGTGCCAGCAGCCCCGGGACTAGCGGGAGACCAGTAAATACGCAGTATTTT.

This clone was detected only once. The CDR3 coding sequence is TGTGCCAGCAGCTTGACTCTCTACCGGGACAGGGGTAGATACGAGCAGTACTTC. Translating gives CASSLTLYRDRGRYEQYF. The chain carries TRBV11-2 and TRBJ2-7, with 10 nucleotides matching TRBD1. Germline CDR1 and CDR2: SGHAT and FQNNGV. CDR3 length: 18 amino acids. The junction had 15 bases not matched to a gene; V was cut back by 3 bases and J by 4 bases.

The J gene is TRBJ2-3, the V gene TRBV7-9, with 12 bases identical to TRBD2. V lost 3 bases, J lost 3 bases, and 13 bases stayed unmatched. Germline V gives CDR1 SEHNR, CDR2 FQNEAQ (reference sequence). The CDR3 is made up of 19 amino acids. As DNA, the CDR3 is TGTGCCAGCAGCTTTGGGCTAGCGGGAGGGCTCCCATCGACAGATACGCAGTATTTT. Translated, it gives CASSFGLAGGLPSTDTQYF.

V and J are TRBV6-1 and TRBJ2-4; D is unresolved. Trimming removed 3 bases at V and 5 bases at J, with 5 bases between. CDR1 is MNHNS, CDR2 SASEGT, per germline. The CDR3 has 12 residues. The chain's CDR3 is CASSERQNIQYF. CDR3 bases: TGTGCCAGCAGTGAGCGCCAAAACATTCAGTACTTC.

This clone was recorded only once. The chain uses TRBV6-6 and TRBJ2-1; 10 nucleotides line up with TRBD2. Trimming removed 0 bases from V and 5 bases from J; junction bases left unmatched: 4. The CDR3 contains 16 residues. Germline V gene data show CDR1 as MNHNY and CDR2 as SVGAGI (reference sequence). The CDR3 nucleotides read TGTGCCAGCAGTTACTCGATGGGACTAGCGCACAATGAGCAGTTCTTC. This sequence encodes CASSYSMGLAHNEQFF.

The gene calls are TRBV6-5 and TRBJ1-5, with D possibly being TRBD1 (6 bases). V was shortened by 4 bases and J by 3 bases, with 10 bases between the two germline ends. CDR3 length equals 14 residues. The germline CDR1 and CDR2 sequences are MNHEY and SVGAGI. The CDR3 nucleotides are TGTGCCAGCAGTTCCGGACAGCCCAATCAGCCCCAGCATTTT. Protein sequence: CASSSGQPNQPQHF.

This clone was observed a single time. The chain recombines TRBV2 with TRBJ1-2; D is unclear. Per germline, CDR1 SNHLY and CDR2 FYNNEI. This CDR3 spans 11 amino acids. Trimming pared 5 bases from V and 3 bases from J, leaving 4 bases between. The CDR3 loop is CASSLDYGYTF. In DNA, the CDR3 is TGTGCCAGCAGTCTAGACTATGGCTACACCTTC.

This rearrangement joins TRBV9 to TRBJ2-7; D not resolved. Germline values: CDR1 SGDLS, CDR2 YYNGEE. The ends were cut back, 4 bases at V and 5 bases at J, with 13 bases in the middle. The CDR3 length is 13 residues. As DNA, the CDR3 is TGTGCCAGCAGCCCATCTGAGTTCAACGAGCAGTACTTC. It codes for CASSPSEFNEQYF.

The chain joins TRBV5-8 to TRBJ2-7; tentatively, D is TRBD2 (5 bases). V was pared by 6 bases and J by 0 bases, with 10 bases between. This CDR3 spans 13 amino acids. Per the germline V gene, CDR1 is SGHTS and CDR2 is YDEGEE. CDR3 coding DNA: TGTGCCAGCATAAGAGGGATCTCCTACGAGCAGTACTTC. Translation: CASIRGISYEQYF.

The CDR3 coding sequence is TGTGCCACCAGCAGAGGTCGACAGGGGGCGAAGGAGACCCAGTACTTC. This sequence encodes CATSRGRQGAKETQYF. The V and J genes are TRBV15 and TRBJ2-5; TRBD1 matches at 10 bases. The length of the CDR3 is 16 residues. CDR1 and CDR2 from the germline V gene are LNHNV and YYDKDF (reference sequence). The J segment lost 5 bases and the V segment lost 1 base, leaving 7 bases of the junction unmatched.

This clone was seen just once. The chain carries TRBV4-1 and TRBJ2-3, with TRBD2 matching over 13 bases. V lost 3 bases and J lost 4; bases outside the gene matches: 1. There are 15 residues in the CDR3. CDR1 is MGHRA, CDR2 YSYEKL, per germline. CDR3 in DNA: TGCGCCAGCAGCCAGACTAGCGGGAGGCCAGATACGCAGTATTTT. Residues: CASSQTSGRPDTQYF.

This chain joins TRBV18 and TRBJ2-5, with TRBD2 matching 8 bases. J lost 5 bases, V lost 3 bases, and 8 bases had no gene match. The V gene's germline CDR1 is KGHSH and CDR2 LQKENI. The CDR3 consists of 15 residues. The CDR3 region has the DNA TGTGCCAGCTCACCCGGCCAAGCGGGGGTGGAGACCCAGTACTTC. Protein: CASSPGQAGVETQYF.

This chain joins TRBV28 and TRBJ1-2; D is possibly TRBD1 (6 bases). The CDR3 has 12 residues. Trimming pared 7 bases from V and 3 bases from J, leaving 9 bases between. CDR1 and CDR2 from the germline V gene are MDHEN and SYDVKM. CDR3: CASNGQHYGYTF. The CDR3 DNA reads TGTGCCAGCAACGGACAGCACTATGGCTACACCTTC.

The chain has TRBV7-8 and TRBJ1-1; tentative D call: TRBD1 (6 bases). Germline V gene lookup returns CDR1 SGHVS and CDR2 FQNEAQ. Trimming took off 6 bases at V and 2 bases at J, with 13 bases between the two ends. The CDR3 runs 14 residues. The CDR3 is CASSFGQPNTEAFF. CDR3 in DNA: TGTGCCAGCAGTTTTGGACAGCCTAACACTGAAGCTTTCTTT. Together with reference TRBV7-8 and TRBJ1-1, the CDR3 gives the full variable domain: GAGVSQSPRYKVAKRGQDVALRCDPISGHVSLFWYQQALGQGPEFLTYFQNEAQLDKSGLPSDRFFAERPEGSVSTLKIQRTQQEDSAVYLCASSFGQPNTEAFFGQGTRLTVV.

The chain joins TRBV6-5 to TRBJ2-1; D ambiguous. The CDR3 is made up of 11 amino acids. CDR1 and CDR2 (germline): MNHEY, SVGAGI. Trimming pared 9 bases from V and 7 bases from J, leaving 10 bases between. DNA of the CDR3: TGTGCCAGTCAAGTCGGGAATGAGCAGTTCTTC. Its translation is CASQVGNEQFF.

This chain links TRBV6-1 with TRBJ1-5, with 11 nucleotides matching TRBD1. Germline assignment: CDR1 MNHNS and CDR2 SASEGT. The junction had 2 bases not matched to a gene; V was cut back by 8 bases and J by 2 bases. This CDR3 has 14 residues. The CDR3, as DNA: TGTGCCAGCGGGACAGGGGGAGGCAATCAGCCCCAGCATTTT. It encodes CASGTGGGNQPQHF.

The genes are TRBV5-1 and TRBJ1-2; D is possibly TRBD1 (5 bases). V shed 4 bases and J shed 7 bases, with 20 bases lying between them. The CDR3 runs 15 residues. Germline loops: CDR1 SGHRS, CDR2 YFSETQ. The CDR3 loop is CASSPEPRDNGGYTF. CDR3 coding DNA: TGCGCCAGCAGCCCGGAGCCCAGGGATAACGGTGGCTACACCTTC.